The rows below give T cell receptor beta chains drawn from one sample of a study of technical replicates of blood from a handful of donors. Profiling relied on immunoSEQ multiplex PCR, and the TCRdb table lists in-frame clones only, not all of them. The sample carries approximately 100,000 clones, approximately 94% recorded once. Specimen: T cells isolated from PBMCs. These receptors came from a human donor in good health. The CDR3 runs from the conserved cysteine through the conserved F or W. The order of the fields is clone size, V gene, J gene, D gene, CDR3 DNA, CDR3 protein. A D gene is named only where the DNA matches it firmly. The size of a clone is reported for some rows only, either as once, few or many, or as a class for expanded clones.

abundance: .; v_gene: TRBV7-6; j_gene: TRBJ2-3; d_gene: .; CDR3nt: TGTGCCAGCAGCGGGACACCCACAGATACGCAGTATTTT; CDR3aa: CASSGTPTDTQYF
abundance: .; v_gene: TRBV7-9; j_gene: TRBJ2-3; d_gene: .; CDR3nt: TGTGCCAGCAGCCGCTCTTTGGAGACAGATACGCAGTATTTT; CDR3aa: CASSRSLETDTQYF
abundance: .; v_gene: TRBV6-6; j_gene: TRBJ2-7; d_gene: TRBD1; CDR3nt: TGTGCAACTAGGGGGACAGATTACGAGCAGTACTTC; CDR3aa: CATRGTDYEQYF
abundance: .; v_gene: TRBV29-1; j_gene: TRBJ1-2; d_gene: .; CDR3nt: TGCAGCGTTGGGTACAGTAACTATGGCTACACCTTC; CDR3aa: CSVGYSNYGYTF
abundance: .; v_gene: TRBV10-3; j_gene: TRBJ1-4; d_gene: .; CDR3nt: TGTGCCATCAGGGACAGTACAACTAATGAAAAACTGTTTTTT; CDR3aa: CAIRDSTTNEKLFF
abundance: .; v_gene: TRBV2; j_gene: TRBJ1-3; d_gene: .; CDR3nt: TGTGCCAGCAGTGAAGCATCACTTAAACAGGGTTACACCATATATTTT; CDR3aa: CASSEASLKQGYTIYF
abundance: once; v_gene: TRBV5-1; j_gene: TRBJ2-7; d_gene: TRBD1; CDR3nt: TGCGCCAGCAGCCAAGGACAGGGGCGGTCTTACGAGCAGTACTTC; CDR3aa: CASSQGQGRSYEQYF
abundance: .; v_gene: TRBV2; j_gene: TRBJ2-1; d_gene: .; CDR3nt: TGTGCCAGCAATCAGGATCTCAATGAGCAGTTCTTC; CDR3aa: CASNQDLNEQFF
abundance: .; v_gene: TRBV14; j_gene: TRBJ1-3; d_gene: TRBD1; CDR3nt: TGTGCCAGCAGGCAGACAGGGGGAAGGTTTGGAAACACCATATATTTT; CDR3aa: CASRQTGGRFGNTIYF
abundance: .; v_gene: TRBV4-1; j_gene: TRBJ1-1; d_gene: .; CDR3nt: TGCGCCAGCAGCCCGGCCCTTCCGACAAGGGAGGACACTGAAGCTTTCTTT; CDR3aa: CASSPALPTREDTEAFF
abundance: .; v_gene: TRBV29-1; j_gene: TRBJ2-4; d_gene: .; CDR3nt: TGCAGCGTTGCGGGGGTTGGTTGGTCGGACATTCAGTACTTC; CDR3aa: CSVAGVGWSDIQYF
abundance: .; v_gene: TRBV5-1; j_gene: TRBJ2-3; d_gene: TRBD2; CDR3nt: TGCGCCAGCAGCTTGGGGCTAGCGGGTTCCACAGATACGCAGTATTTT; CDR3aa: CASSLGLAGSTDTQYF
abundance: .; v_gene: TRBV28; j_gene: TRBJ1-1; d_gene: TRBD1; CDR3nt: TGTGCCAGCAGATACAGGGGGTCTCGGGGTTTCGGGCGGAACACTGAAGCTTTCTTT; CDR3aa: CASRYRGSRGFGRNTEAFF
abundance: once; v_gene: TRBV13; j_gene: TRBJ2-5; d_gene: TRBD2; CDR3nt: TGTGCCAGCAGCCCCCGGACTAGCGGGGGGGGAGAGACCCAGTACTTC; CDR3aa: CASSPRTSGGGETQYF
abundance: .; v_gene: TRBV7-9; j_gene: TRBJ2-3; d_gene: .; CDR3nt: TGTGCCAGCAACAGACTAGTTACAGATACGCAGTATTTT; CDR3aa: CASNRLVTDTQYF
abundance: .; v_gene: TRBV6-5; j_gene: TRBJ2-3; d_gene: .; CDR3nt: TGTGCCAGCAGTTTACTAGCTCACAGCACAGATACGCAGTATTTT; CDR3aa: CASSLLAHSTDTQYF
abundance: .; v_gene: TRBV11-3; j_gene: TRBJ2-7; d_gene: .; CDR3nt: TGTGCCAGCAGCTTAGAGGACAGCTACGAGCAGTACTTC; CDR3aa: CASSLEDSYEQYF
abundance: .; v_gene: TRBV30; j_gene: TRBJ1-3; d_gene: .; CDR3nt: TGTGCCTGGAGTGTCCGTGGAAACACCATATATTTT; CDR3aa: CAWSVRGNTIYF
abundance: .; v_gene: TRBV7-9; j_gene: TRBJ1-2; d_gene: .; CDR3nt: TGTGCCAGCAGCTTAACACATCAAGTTGAGGGCGCGGGTGGCTACACCTTC; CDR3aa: CASSLTHQVEGAGGYTF
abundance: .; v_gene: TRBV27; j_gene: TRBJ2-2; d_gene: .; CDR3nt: TGTGCCAGCAGTTACGGGGTCACCGGGGAGCTGTTTTTT; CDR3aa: CASSYGVTGELFF
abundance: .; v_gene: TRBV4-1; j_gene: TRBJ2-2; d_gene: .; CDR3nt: TGCGCCAGCAGCCAAGAACAGGGAACCGGGGAGCTGTTTTTT; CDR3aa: CASSQEQGTGELFF
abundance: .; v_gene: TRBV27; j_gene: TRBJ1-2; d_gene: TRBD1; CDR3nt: TGTGCCAGCAGTCGGGGACAGAATTCTAACTATGGCTACACCTTC; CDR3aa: CASSRGQNSNYGYTF
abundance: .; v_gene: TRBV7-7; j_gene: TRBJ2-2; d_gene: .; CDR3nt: TGTGCCAGCAGCTTGGAGACCGGGACCGGGGAGCTGTTTTTT; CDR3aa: CASSLETGTGELFF
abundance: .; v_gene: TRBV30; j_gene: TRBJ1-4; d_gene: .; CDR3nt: TGTGCCTGGAATTCCCGGGATGGGGAAAAACTGTTTTTT; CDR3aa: CAWNSRDGEKLFF
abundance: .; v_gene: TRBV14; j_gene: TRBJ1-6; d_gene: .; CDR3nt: TGTGCCAGCAGCCAAGATACAGGGTCCACAATAAATTCACCCCTCCACTTT; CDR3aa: CASSQDTGSTINSPLHF
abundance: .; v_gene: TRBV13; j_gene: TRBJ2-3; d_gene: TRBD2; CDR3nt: TGTGCCAGCAGCTGGACCCTAGTAGCGGGAGAGAGCACAGATACGCAGTATTTT; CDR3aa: CASSWTLVAGESTDTQYF
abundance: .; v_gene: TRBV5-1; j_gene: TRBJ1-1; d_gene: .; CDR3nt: TGCGCCAGCAGCTTGGCCGGGAGCATGAACACTGAAGCTTTCTTT; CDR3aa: CASSLAGSMNTEAFF
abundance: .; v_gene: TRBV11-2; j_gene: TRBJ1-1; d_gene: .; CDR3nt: TGTGCCAGCAGCTTAAACAGGGCTCGAGGGTCTGAAGCTTTCTTT; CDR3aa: CASSLNRARGSEAFF
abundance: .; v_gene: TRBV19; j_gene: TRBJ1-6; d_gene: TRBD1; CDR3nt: TGTGCCAGTTCCGACAGGGGAGGATATTCACCCCTCCACTTT; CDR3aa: CASSDRGGYSPLHF
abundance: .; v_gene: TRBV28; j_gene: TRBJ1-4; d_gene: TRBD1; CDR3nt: TGTGCCAGCAGTTCACAGGGGGCAGCTAATGAAAAACTGTTTTTT; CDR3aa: CASSSQGAANEKLFF
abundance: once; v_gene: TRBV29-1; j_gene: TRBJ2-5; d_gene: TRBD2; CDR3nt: TGCAGCGTCGCCGGGACTAGCGTGGAGACCCAGTACTTC; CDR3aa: CSVAGTSVETQYF
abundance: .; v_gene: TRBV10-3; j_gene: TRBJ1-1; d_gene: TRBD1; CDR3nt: TGTGCCATCAGTGAGTTAGCTGGGCAGGGGGGCAACACTGAAGCTTTCTTT; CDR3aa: CAISELAGQGGNTEAFF
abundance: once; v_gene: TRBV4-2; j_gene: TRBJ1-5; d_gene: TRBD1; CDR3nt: TGTGCCAGCAGCCAAGTGGGGGACAGGGAGAGCAATCAGCCCCAGCATTTT; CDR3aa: CASSQVGDRESNQPQHF
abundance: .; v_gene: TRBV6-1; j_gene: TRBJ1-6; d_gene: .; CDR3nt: TGTGCCAGCAGTGACAGGGGTACGGATAATTCACCCCTCCACTTT; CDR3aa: CASSDRGTDNSPLHF
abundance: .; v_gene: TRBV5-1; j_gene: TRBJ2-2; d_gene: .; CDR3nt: TGCGCCAGCAGCTTGGAGGCAGGGGCGGCCGGGGAGCTGTTTTTT; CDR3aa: CASSLEAGAAGELFF
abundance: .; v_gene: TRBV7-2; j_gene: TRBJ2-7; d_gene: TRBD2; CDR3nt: TGTGCCAGCAGCTTAGACGGGGGGGCCCCTTCCTACGAGCAGTACTTC; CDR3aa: CASSLDGGAPSYEQYF
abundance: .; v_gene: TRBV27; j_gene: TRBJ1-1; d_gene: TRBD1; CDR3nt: TGTGCCAGCAGTTTACAAGCCGGGACAGGGGGCCCGTACACTGAAGCTTTCTTT; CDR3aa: CASSLQAGTGGPYTEAFF
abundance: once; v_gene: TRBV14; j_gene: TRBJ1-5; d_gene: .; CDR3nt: TGTGCCAGCAGCAGACAGAATCAGCCCCAGCATTTT; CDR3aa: CASSRQNQPQHF